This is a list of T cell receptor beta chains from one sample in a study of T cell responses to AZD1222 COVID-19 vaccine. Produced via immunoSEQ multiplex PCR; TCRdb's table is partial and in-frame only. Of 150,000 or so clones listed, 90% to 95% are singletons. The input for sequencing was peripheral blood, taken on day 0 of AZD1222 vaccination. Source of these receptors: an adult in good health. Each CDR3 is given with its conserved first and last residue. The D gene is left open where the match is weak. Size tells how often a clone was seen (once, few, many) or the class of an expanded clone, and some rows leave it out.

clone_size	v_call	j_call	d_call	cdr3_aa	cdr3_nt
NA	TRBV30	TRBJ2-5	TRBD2	CASQRGGIQETQYF	TGTGCCTCTCAGCGGGGGGGGATACAAGAGACCCAGTACTTC
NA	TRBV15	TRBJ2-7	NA	CATSRDLRGPYEQYF	TGTGCCACCAGCAGAGATCTTCGGGGCCCCTACGAGCAGTACTTC
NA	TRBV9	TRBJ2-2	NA	CASSVARGWSGELFF	TGTGCCAGCAGCGTAGCTCGGGGTTGGTCCGGGGAGCTGTTTTTT
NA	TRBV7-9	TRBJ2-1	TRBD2	CASRLAGTYNEQFF	TGTGCCAGCAGGTTAGCGGGGACCTACAATGAGCAGTTCTTC
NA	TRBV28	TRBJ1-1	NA	CASSLGNTEAFF	TGTGCCAGCAGTTTGGGTAACACTGAAGCTTTCTTT
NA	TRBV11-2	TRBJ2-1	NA	CASSLVSSDHNEQFF	TGTGCCAGCAGCTTAGTATCGTCGGACCACAATGAGCAGTTCTTC
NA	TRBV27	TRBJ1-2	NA	CASSLKQLRGISSAFFGYGYTF	TGTGCCAGCAGTCTTAAACAACTTCGCGGCATAAGCTCGGCTTTTTTTGGCTATGGCTACACCTTC
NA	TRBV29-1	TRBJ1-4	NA	CSAGPQSEKLFF	TGCAGCGCGGGACCACAGAGCGAAAAACTGTTTTTT
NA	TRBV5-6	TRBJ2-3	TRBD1	CASSRPGGIRTDTQYF	TGTGCCAGCAGTCGTCCAGGGGGCATTCGGACAGATACGCAGTATTTT
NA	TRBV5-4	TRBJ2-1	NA	CASSPPGPRTGNEQFF	TGTGCCAGCAGCCCTCCGGGACCCCGAACAGGCAATGAGCAGTTCTTC
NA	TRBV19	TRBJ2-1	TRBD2	CASRGGLAGGSEQFF	TGTGCCAGTAGGGGGGGACTAGCGGGAGGGAGTGAGCAGTTCTTC
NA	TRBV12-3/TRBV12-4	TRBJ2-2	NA	CASSRQARGELFF	TGTGCCAGCAGTCGACAAGCCCGAGGGGAGCTGTTTTTT
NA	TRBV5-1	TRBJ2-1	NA	CASSPNRRTYNEQFF	TGCGCCAGCAGCCCAAACCGGAGAACCTACAATGAGCAGTTCTTC
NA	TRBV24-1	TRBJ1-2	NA	CATSDPTAGEGYTF	TGTGCCACCAGTGATCCAACAGCCGGAGAGGGCTACACCTTC
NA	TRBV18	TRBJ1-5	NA	CASSPGYQPQHF	TGTGCCAGCTCACCCGGATACCAGCCCCAGCATTTT
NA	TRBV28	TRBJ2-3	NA	CASSPSPREDTQYF	TGTGCCAGCAGCCCTTCGCCCCGGGAAGATACGCAGTATTTT
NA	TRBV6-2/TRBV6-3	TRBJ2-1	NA	CASSMASGNRVGTHEQFF	TGTGCCAGCAGTATGGCGTCGGGGAACAGGGTGGGTACCCATGAGCAGTTCTTC
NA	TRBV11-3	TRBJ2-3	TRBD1	CASSSTDRWAGPDTQYF	TGTGCCAGCAGCTCAACGGACAGGTGGGCCGGTCCAGATACGCAGTATTTT
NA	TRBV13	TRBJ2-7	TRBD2	CASSLGTSGRGEQYF	TGTGCCAGCAGCTTAGGGACTAGCGGGAGGGGGGAGCAGTACTTC
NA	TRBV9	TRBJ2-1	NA	CASSANSARGRQFF	TGTGCCAGCAGCGCCAATTCGGCCAGAGGCCGACAGTTCTTC
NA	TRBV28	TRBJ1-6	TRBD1	CASSSPTGDYNSPLHF	TGTGCCAGCAGTTCCCCGACAGGGGACTATAATTCACCCCTCCACTTT
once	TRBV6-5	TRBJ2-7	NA	CASSYSTGIYEQYF	TGTGCCAGCAGTTACTCTACAGGAATCTACGAGCAGTACTTC
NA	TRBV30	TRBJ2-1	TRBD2	CAWTQLAGGYNEQFF	TGTGCCTGGACCCAACTAGCGGGAGGATACAATGAGCAGTTCTTC
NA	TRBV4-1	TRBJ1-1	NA	CASSQAPGSHAFF	TGCGCCAGCAGCCAAGCGCCAGGGTCCCACGCTTTCTTT
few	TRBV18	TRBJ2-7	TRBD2	CASSPAGAGIDYEQYF	TGTGCCAGCTCACCCGCGGGAGCGGGGATAGACTACGAGCAGTACTTC
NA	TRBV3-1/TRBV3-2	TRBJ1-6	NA	CASSQGTVRRRYSPLHF	TGTGCCAGCAGCCAAGGAACGGTCCGCCGTAGGTATTCACCCCTCCACTTT
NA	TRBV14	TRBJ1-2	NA	CASSQPTFGYTF	TGTGCCAGCAGCCAACCCACTTTTGGCTACACCTTC
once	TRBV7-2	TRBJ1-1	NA	CASSPSPGMNTEAFF	TGTGCCAGCAGCCCTAGCCCAGGGATGAACACTGAAGCTTTCTTT
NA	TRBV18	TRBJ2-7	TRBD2	CASSKGLAGNYEQYF	TGTGCCAGCTCAAAGGGACTAGCGGGGAACTACGAGCAGTACTTC
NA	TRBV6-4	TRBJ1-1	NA	CASSVEGSKGAEAFF	TGTGCCAGCAGTGTGGAAGGATCTAAGGGGGCTGAAGCTTTCTTT
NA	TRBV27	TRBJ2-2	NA	CASSWSDTGELFF	TGTGCCAGCAGTTGGAGTGACACCGGGGAGCTGTTTTTT
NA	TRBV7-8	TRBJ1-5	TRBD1	CASSSTGASNQPQHF	TGTGCCAGCAGCTCGACAGGGGCTTCCAATCAGCCCCAGCATTTT
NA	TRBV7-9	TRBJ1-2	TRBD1	CASSYGTGEHGYTF	TGTGCCAGCAGCTACGGGACAGGGGAGCATGGCTACACCTTC
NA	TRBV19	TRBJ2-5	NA	CASSLPGLKETQYF	TGTGCCAGTAGTCTACCGGGACTCAAAGAGACCCAGTACTTC
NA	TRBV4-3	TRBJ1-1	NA	CASVASLNTEAFF	TGCGCCAGCGTAGCCTCGTTGAACACTGAAGCTTTCTTT
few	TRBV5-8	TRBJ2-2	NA	CASSLWGNVGTGELFF	TGTGCCAGCAGCTTGTGGGGGAATGTTGGCACCGGGGAGCTGTTTTTT
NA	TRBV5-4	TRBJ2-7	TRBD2	CASSLGRGEGYEQYF	TGTGCCAGCAGCTTGGGTCGGGGGGAAGGTTACGAGCAGTACTTC
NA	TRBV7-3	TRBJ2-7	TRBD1	CASSTGDRGSYEQYF	TGTGCCAGCAGCACTGGGGACAGGGGGTCCTACGAGCAGTACTTC
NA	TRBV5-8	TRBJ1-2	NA	CASSFGGPNPNHGYTF	TGTGCCAGCAGCTTTGGTGGACCCAACCCCAATCATGGCTACACCTTC
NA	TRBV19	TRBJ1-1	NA	CASSTGGGPMAFF	TGTGCCAGTAGTACGGGAGGCGGTCCCATGGCTTTCTTT
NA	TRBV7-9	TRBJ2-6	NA	CASSWIGRSSGANVLTF	TGTGCCAGCAGTTGGATTGGACGGAGCTCTGGGGCCAACGTCCTGACTTTC
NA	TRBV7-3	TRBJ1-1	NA	CASSPGDGTIEAFF	TGTGCCAGCAGCCCCGGGGACGGGACAATTGAAGCTTTCTTT
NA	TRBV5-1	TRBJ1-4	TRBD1	CASSTGTGEKLFF	TGCGCCAGCAGCACTGGGACAGGCGAAAAACTGTTTTTT
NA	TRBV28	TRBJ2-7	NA	CASRPKGGSYEQYF	TGTGCCAGCAGGCCCAAAGGGGGTTCCTACGAGCAGTACTTC
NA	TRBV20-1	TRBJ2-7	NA	CSASSRLGGREQYF	TGCAGTGCTAGTTCTCGGTTGGGGGGGCGGGAGCAGTACTTC
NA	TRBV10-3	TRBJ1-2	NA	CAISEVSTASGYTF	TGTGCCATCAGTGAGGTTTCGACAGCTTCTGGCTACACCTTC
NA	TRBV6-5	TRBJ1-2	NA	CASSYSVGGDGYTF	TGTGCCAGCAGTTACTCTGTCGGCGGGGACGGCTACACCTTC
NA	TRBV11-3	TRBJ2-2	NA	CASSPGPIDGELFF	TGTGCCAGCAGCCCCGGCCCAATTGACGGGGAGCTGTTTTTT
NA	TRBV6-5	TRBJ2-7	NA	CASSYSRVGWEQYF	TGTGCCAGCAGTTACTCGAGGGTAGGCTGGGAGCAGTACTTC
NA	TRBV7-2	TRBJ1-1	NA	CASSLAYRYEAFF	TGTGCCAGCAGCTTAGCGTACAGGTATGAAGCTTTCTTT
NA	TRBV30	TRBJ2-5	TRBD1	CAWSASRDRTQYF	TGTGCCTGGAGTGCCTCCCGGGACAGGACCCAGTACTTC
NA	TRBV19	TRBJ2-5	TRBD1	CASSIARGQGGQETQYF	TGTGCCAGTAGTATTGCCCGGGGACAGGGAGGCCAAGAGACCCAGTACTTC
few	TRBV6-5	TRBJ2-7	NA	CASSYSGLAHEQYF	TGTGCCAGCAGTTACTCGGGGTTAGCCCACGAGCAGTACTTC
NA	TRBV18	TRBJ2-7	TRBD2	CASSLNRLAGVNEQYF	TGTGCCAGCTCCCTTAATCGACTAGCGGGAGTGAACGAGCAGTACTTC
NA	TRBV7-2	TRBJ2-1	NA	CASSLDQGLVNEQFF	TGTGCCAGCAGCTTAGACCAGGGGCTGGTAAATGAGCAGTTCTTC
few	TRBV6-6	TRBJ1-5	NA	CASSYSGKGGNQPQHF	TGTGCCAGCAGTTACTCGGGTAAGGGAGGCAATCAGCCCCAGCATTTT
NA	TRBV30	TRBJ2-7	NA	CAWSVLAGQYF	TGTGCCTGGAGTGTACTAGCAGGGCAGTACTTC
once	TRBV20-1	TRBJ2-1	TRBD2	CSASTPSGISREQFF	TGCAGTGCTAGTACTCCTAGCGGGATATCGCGCGAGCAGTTCTTC
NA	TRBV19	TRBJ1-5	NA	CASSIGGEYQPQHF	TGTGCCAGTAGTATAGGGGGCGAGTATCAGCCCCAGCATTTT